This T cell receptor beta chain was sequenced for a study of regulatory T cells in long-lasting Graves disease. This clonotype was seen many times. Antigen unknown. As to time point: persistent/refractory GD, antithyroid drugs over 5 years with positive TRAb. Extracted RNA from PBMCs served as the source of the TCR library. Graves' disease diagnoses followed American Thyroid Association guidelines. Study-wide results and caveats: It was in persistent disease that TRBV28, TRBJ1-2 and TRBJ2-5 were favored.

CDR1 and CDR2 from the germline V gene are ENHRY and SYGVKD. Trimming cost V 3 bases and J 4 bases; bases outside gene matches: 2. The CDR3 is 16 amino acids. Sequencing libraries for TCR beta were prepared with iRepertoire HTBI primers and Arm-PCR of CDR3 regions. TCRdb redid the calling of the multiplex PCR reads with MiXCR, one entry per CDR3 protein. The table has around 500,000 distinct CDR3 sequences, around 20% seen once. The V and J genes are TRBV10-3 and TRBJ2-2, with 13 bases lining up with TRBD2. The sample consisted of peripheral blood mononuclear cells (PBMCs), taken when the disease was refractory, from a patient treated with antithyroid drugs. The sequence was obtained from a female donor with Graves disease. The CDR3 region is CAISDGTSGTTGELFF. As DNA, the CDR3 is TGTGCCATCAGTGATGGGACTAGCGGGACCACCGGGGAGCTGTTTTTT.